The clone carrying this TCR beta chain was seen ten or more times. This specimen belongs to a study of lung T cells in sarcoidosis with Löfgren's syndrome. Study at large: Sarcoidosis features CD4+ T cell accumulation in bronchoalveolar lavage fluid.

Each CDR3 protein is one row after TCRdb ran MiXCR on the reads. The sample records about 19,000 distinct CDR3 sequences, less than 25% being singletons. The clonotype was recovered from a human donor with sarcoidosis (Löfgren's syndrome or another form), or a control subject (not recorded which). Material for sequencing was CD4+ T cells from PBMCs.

The CDR3 sequence: CAISGREETQYF. The CDR3 DNA reads TGTGCCATCAGTGGCAGGGAAGAGACCCAGTACTTC. The chain employs TRBV10-3 and TRBJ2-5; possible D gene TRBD1, 5 bases. This CDR3 region has 12 residues. CDR1 and CDR2 from the germline V gene are ENHRY and SYGVKD. V lost 4 bases and J 3 bases, leaving 6 bases between the germline ends.